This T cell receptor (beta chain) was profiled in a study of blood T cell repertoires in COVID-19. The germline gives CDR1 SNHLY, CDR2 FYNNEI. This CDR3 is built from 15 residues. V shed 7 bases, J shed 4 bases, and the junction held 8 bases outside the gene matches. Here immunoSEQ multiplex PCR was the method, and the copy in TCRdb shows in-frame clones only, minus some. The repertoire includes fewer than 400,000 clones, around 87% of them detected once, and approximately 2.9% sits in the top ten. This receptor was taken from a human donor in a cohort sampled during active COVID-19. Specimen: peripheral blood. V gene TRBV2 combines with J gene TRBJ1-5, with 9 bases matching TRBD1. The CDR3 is CASTPTGQGNQPQHF. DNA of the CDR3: TGTGCCAGCACCCCAACTGGACAGGGGAATCAGCCCCAGCATTTT.